Each of the 26 T cell receptor beta chains below was sequenced from the same sample in a study of cytomegalovirus exposure and HLA in healthy donors. The PCR ran on 60 Vbeta and 13 Jbeta primers. The repertoire was sequenced with immunoSEQ multiplex PCR; TCRdb's copy has only in-frame clones and lacks some. In the table there are 200,000 to 250,000 clones, roughly 83% of which are singletons. Sequences were obtained from PBMCs. These receptor sequences come from a boy aged 2 to 10 in good health and CMV-seronegative.

J is TRBJ2-1 and V is TRBV5-6; D gene unclear. The germline V and J ends were trimmed by 1 base and 0 bases, with 8 bases remaining between them. Germline lookup yields CDR1 SGHDT and CDR2 YYEEEE. This CDR3 has 15 amino acids. CDR3 in DNA: TGTGCCAGCAGCTTGCTCGGGTCCTCCTACAATGAGCAGTTCTTC. Translated, it gives CASSLLGSSYNEQFF. The whole variable domain, filled in from reference TRBV5-6 and TRBJ2-1, reads DAGVTQSPTHLIKTRGQQVTLRCSPKSGHDTVSWYQQALGQGPQFIFQYYEEEERQRGNFPDRFSGHQFPNYSSELNVNALLLGDSALYLCASSLLGSSYNEQFFGPGTRLTVL.

The chain couples TRBV30 to TRBJ1-5; a possible D gene is TRBD1 (5 bases). CDR3 length: 15 residues. V dropped 2 bases and J dropped 5 bases, with 16 bases sitting between them. The germline V gene has CDR1 GTSNPN and CDR2 SVGIG (reference sequence). DNA for the CDR3: TGTGCCTGGAGTATGATGGGGGGGAGACATCAGCCCCAGCATTTT. Residues: CAWSMMGGRHQPQHF.

V gene TRBV27 combines with J gene TRBJ1-5; TRBD1 is a possible D gene (5 bases). The germline V and J ends were trimmed by 4 bases and 0 bases, with 16 bases remaining between them. This CDR3 contains 17 residues. From germline, CDR1 is MNHEY and CDR2 SMNVEV (reference sequence). The DNA of the CDR3 is TGTGCCAGCAGTTCCTGGACGGGACTTTATAGCAATCAGCCCCAGCATTTT. It translates to CASSSWTGLYSNQPQHF.

The CDR3 sequence: CASSLGQGRAGTEAFF. CDR3 bases: TGTGCCAGCAGCCTTGGACAGGGGCGGGCGGGCACTGAAGCTTTCTTT. This chain uses TRBV11-1 with TRBJ1-1, with 9 positions matching TRBD1. Germline-derived CDR1 and CDR2 are SGHAT and FQDESV (reference sequence). Trimming at V came to 5 bases and at J to 4 bases, leaving 11 bases not matched to a gene. The length of the CDR3 is 16 residues.

The V call is TRBV13, the J call TRBJ2-1; 11 bases align to TRBD2. V trimming: 5 bases; J trimming: 4 bases; junction bases outside the gene matches: 4. Looked up from germline, CDR1 is PRHDT and CDR2 is FYEKMQ (reference sequence). This CDR3 has 15 residues. The CDR3 reads CASSPRLAGYNEQFF. In nucleotides, the CDR3 is TGTGCCAGCAGCCCGAGACTAGCGGGGTACAATGAGCAGTTCTTC.

This clone was observed a few times. V usage is TRBV7-9 and J usage is TRBJ2-2; 12 bases agree with TRBD2. There are 15 residues in the CDR3. Germline V gene sequence: CDR1 SEHNR, CDR2 FQNEAQ (reference sequence). V was clipped by 5 bases and J by 4 bases; unmatched bases: 2. The CDR3 bases are TGTGCCAGCAGCCCGACTAGCGGGAGCACCGGGGAGCTGTTTTTT. Protein: CASSPTSGSTGELFF.

The chain couples TRBV2 to TRBJ2-3, with D perhaps matching TRBD1 (6 bases). Germline V gene data show CDR1 as SNHLY and CDR2 as FYNNEI. The CDR3 spans 15 residues. V shed 3 bases and J shed 4 bases, with 14 bases lying between them. For the CDR3, the DNA is TGTGCCAGCAGTGACGAATCAGGGGCGGCAGATACGCAGTATTTT. This codes for CASSDESGAADTQYF.

This clone was detected a few times. This chain joins TRBV5-5 and TRBJ2-7; 8 nucleotides agree with TRBD2. J gave up 3 bases and V 0 bases, and 2 bases lay outside the gene matches. This CDR3 has 14 residues. Germline V gives CDR1 SGHKS, CDR2 YYEKEE (reference sequence). The CDR3 nucleotides are TGTGCCAGCAGCTTGGACGGGGGGGGCTACGAGCAGTACTTC. It is translated as CASSLDGGGYEQYF.

The CDR3 DNA is TGTGCCAGCAGCCGATTGGCGGAGGTAGTCAATCAGCCCCAGCATTTT. Translated: CASSRLAEVVNQPQHF. J is TRBJ1-5 and V is TRBV7-2; no clear D gene. The germline V gene encodes CDR1 SGHTA and CDR2 FQGNSA. The CDR3 consists of 16 residues. Between the trimmed V and J ends, which lost 5 bases and 3 bases, there was a span of 17 bases.

CDR3 residues: CATRTGSSYEQYF. In DNA form, the CDR3 reads TGTGCCACCCGGACGGGGAGCTCCTACGAGCAGTACTTC. The rearrangement links TRBV10-3 to TRBJ2-7; the D gene is possibly TRBD2 (5 bases). V was trimmed by 10 bases and J by 0 bases, leaving 13 bases between them. Germline lookup yields CDR1 ENHRY and CDR2 SYGVKD. The CDR3 totals 13 residues.

The chain joins TRBV6-5 to TRBJ1-2, with 9 positions matching TRBD1. The junction had 2 bases not matched to a gene; V was cut back by 2 bases and J by 4 bases. Germline CDR1 and CDR2: MNHEY and SVGAGI. There are 14 residues in the CDR3. CDR3: CASSYGTGIYGYTF. The CDR3 DNA reads TGTGCCAGCAGTTACGGGACAGGGATCTATGGCTACACCTTC.

The chain carries TRBV5-5 and TRBJ2-2, with D hard to call. CDR1 is SGHKS and CDR2 is YYEKEE in the germline V gene (reference sequence). V gave up 2 bases and J gave up 0 bases, with 5 bases separating them. The CDR3 sequence is 14 residues long. CDR3 in amino acids: CASSFTTNTGELFF. The DNA of the CDR3 is TGTGCCAGCAGCTTTACTACGAACACCGGGGAGCTGTTTTTT.

The V and J genes are TRBV5-1 and TRBJ2-5, with a tentative D call TRBD2 (5 bases). The V end lost 2 bases, the J end lost 0 bases, and 8 bases lay between the germline ends. The CDR3 has 14 amino acids. Looked up from germline, CDR1 is SGHRS and CDR2 is YFSETQ. CDR3 in amino acids: CASSFTGYQETQYF. The CDR3 nucleotides are TGCGCCAGCAGCTTTACGGGATACCAAGAGACCCAGTACTTC.

This clone has a handful of counts. The chain employs TRBV6-1 and TRBJ1-4; D perhaps matches TRBD1 (6 bases). V lost 1 base and J 1 base, leaving 13 bases between the germline ends. The CDR3 runs 17 residues. Germline V gives CDR1 MNHNS, CDR2 SASEGT. The CDR3 DNA reads as TGTGCCAGCAGTGAAGTTAATTACAGGGTAACTAATGAAAAACTGTTTTTT. Encoded protein: CASSEVNYRVTNEKLFF.

The chain has TRBV5-1 and TRBJ2-3; D is unclear. From germline, CDR1 is SGHRS and CDR2 YFSETQ. The V end lost 9 bases, the J end lost 3 bases, and 11 bases lay between the germline ends. CDR3 length equals 12 residues. In nucleotides, the CDR3 is TGCGCCACCCGAGCCACTACAGATACGCAGTATTTT. Protein: CATRATTDTQYF.

The genes are TRBV15 and TRBJ1-2; no definite D call. The germline CDR1 and CDR2 sequences are LNHNV and YYDKDF (reference sequence). This CDR3 comprises 13 residues. Trimming took off 0 bases at V and 7 bases at J, with 9 bases between the two ends. The CDR3 region is CATSRDRGTGYTF. The DNA for the CDR3 is TGTGCCACCAGCAGAGATCGGGGTACTGGCTACACCTTC.

This rearrangement joins TRBV7-9 to TRBJ2-1; 10 nucleotides match TRBD1. Losses at the gene ends were 5 bases for V and 2 bases for J; bases not matched to a gene: 6. The CDR3 contains 16 residues. Per the germline V gene, CDR1 is SEHNR and CDR2 is FQNEAQ (reference sequence). CDR3 nucleotides: TGTGCCAGCAGCAGCCAGACAGGGGGCCCCTACAATGAGCAGTTCTTC. Its translation: CASSSQTGGPYNEQFF.

The rearrangement links TRBV6-4 to TRBJ2-3; 9 bases match TRBD2. V was clipped by 4 bases and J by 1 base; unmatched bases: 0. Per the germline V gene, CDR1 is MRHNA and CDR2 is SNTAGT. CDR3 length: 14 amino acids. The CDR3: CASSGLAGTDTQYF. CDR3 sequence (DNA): TGTGCCAGCAGTGGACTAGCGGGCACAGATACGCAGTATTTT.

The CDR3, as DNA: TGTGCCAGCTCACCACGGACAGGGACTGAAGCTTTCTTT. Encoded protein: CASSPRTGTEAFF. The J gene is TRBJ1-1, the V gene TRBV18, with 8 bases matching TRBD1. There are 13 residues in the CDR3. Losses at the gene ends were 1 base for V and 5 bases for J; bases not matched to a gene: 0. CDR1 is KGHSH and CDR2 is LQKENI in the germline V gene.

The chain is built from TRBV5-1 and TRBJ2-5; weak D call: TRBD2 (7 bases). CDR1 is SGHRS, CDR2 YFSETQ, per germline. The CDR3 length is 15 residues. Trimming stripped 1 base from V and 1 base from J, with 11 bases between. The CDR3 is CASSLSRGPQETQYF. As DNA, the CDR3 is TGCGCCAGCAGCTTGTCGCGGGGGCCCCAAGAGACCCAGTACTTC.

This clone was observed a single time. The CDR3 coding sequence is TGTGCCAGCAGTATAAGCGAGGACTATGGCTACACCTTC. This translates into CASSISEDYGYTF. The genes are TRBV6-5 and TRBJ1-2; D unresolved. This CDR3 contains 13 residues. Trimming took 5 bases from V and 3 from J, leaving 10 bases between them. From germline, CDR1 is MNHEY and CDR2 SVGAGI.

The V gene is TRBV7-9, the J gene TRBJ2-4, with 9 positions matching TRBD1. This CDR3 has 16 amino acids. The germline gives CDR1 SEHNR, CDR2 FQNEAQ (reference sequence). J gave up 3 bases and V 3 bases, and 6 bases lay outside the gene matches. CDR3 DNA sequence: TGTGCCAGCAGCTTCCGGACAGGGGAGGACAAAAACATTCAGTACTTC. It encodes CASSFRTGEDKNIQYF.

The V call is TRBV11-2, the J call TRBJ2-3, with 8 bases aligning to TRBD1. The CDR3 totals 14 residues. CDR1 SGHAT and CDR2 FQNNGV come from the germline V gene. Trimming at V came to 5 bases and at J to 1 base, leaving 2 bases not matched to a gene. The CDR3 nucleotides read TGTGCCAGCAGCGTGACAGGGGGCACAGATACGCAGTATTTT. Translating it yields CASSVTGGTDTQYF.

This chain connects TRBV5-6 to TRBJ2-5, with D tentatively TRBD1 (5 bases). Trimming cost V 2 bases and J 7 bases, with 15 bases left between them. The CDR3 length is 14 residues. The germline CDR1 and CDR2 sequences are SGHDT and YYEEEE. CDR3 protein: CASSLNGPQGTQYF. The CDR3 nucleotides read TGTGCCAGCAGCTTAAACGGGCCTCAGGGGACCCAGTACTTC.

V gene TRBV9 combines with J gene TRBJ1-1; D is perhaps TRBD1 (5 bases). Germline CDR1 SGDLS, CDR2 YYNGEE. V gave up 4 bases and J gave up 4 bases, with 17 bases separating them. This CDR3 comprises 15 residues. The CDR3 is CASSSSTGVGTEAFF. The CDR3 DNA is TGTGCCAGCAGCTCATCGACGGGGGTAGGCACTGAAGCTTTCTTT.

This clone came up a few times. The chain carries TRBV2 and TRBJ1-2, with 7 positions matching TRBD1. Trimming cost V 2 bases and J 4 bases; bases outside gene matches: 13. The CDR3 has 17 residues. The V gene's germline CDR1 is SNHLY and CDR2 FYNNEI. CDR3 coding DNA: TGTGCCAGCAGTGAACGACTTGGAGGGGACAGACCCTATGGCTACACCTTC. Its protein product is CASSERLGGDRPYGYTF.